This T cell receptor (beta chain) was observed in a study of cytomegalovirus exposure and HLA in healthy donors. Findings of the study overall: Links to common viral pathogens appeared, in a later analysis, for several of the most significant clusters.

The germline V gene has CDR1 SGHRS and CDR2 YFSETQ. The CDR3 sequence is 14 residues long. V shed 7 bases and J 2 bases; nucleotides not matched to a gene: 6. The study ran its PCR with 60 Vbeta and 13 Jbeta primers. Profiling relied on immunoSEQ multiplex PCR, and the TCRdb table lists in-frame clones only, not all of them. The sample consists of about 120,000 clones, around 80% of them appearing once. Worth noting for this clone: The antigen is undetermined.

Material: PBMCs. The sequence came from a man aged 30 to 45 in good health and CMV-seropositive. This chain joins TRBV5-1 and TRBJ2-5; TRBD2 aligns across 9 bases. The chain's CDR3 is CASGAGGGQETQYF. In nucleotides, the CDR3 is TGCGCCAGCGGAGCGGGGGGAGGGCAAGAGACCCAGTACTTC.